These T cell receptor beta chains were read from a single sample in a study of T cell changes during pregnancy in multiple sclerosis. The assay was immunoSEQ multiplex PCR, and TCRdb's table has in-frame clones only and misses some. The data hold tens of thousands of clones, with under 95% observed a single time. This specimen consisted of CD4+ T cells from peripheral blood mononuclear cells, obtained in the second trimester of pregnancy. The receptor source for this set is a female donor in good health, enrolled as a control in a pregnancy study. CDR3s include the opening cysteine and the closing phenylalanine or tryptophan. The order of the fields is clone size, V gene, D gene, J gene, CDR3 protein, CDR3 DNA. D genes are given only for firm matches. A clone size is listed for some rows: how often the clone was seen (once, few, many), or a class if it is expanded.

size: NA
V: TRBV7-9
D: TRBD1
J: TRBJ2-1
CDR3: CASSQGTGSSYNEQFF
DNA: TGTGCCAGCAGCCAGGGGACAGGGAGCTCCTACAATGAGCAGTTCTTC

size: NA
V: TRBV7-9
D: TRBD2
J: TRBJ2-7
CDR3: CASSSGGSSGEQYF
DNA: TGTGCCAGCAGCTCGGGGGGGTCGTCCGGCGAGCAGTACTTC

size: NA
V: TRBV7-2
D: NA
J: TRBJ2-1
CDR3: CASSLSLSYNEQFF
DNA: TGTGCCAGCAGCTTGAGCCTATCCTACAATGAGCAGTTCTTC

size: NA
V: TRBV7-9
D: TRBD1
J: TRBJ2-1
CDR3: CASSFRTGNYNEQFF
DNA: TGTGCCAGCAGCTTTCGGACAGGGAACTACAATGAGCAGTTCTTC

size: NA
V: TRBV10-2
D: NA
J: TRBJ1-2
CDR3: CASSEWGRQEAQGYTF
DNA: TGCGCCAGCAGTGAGTGGGGGAGACAGGAGGCCCAAGGCTACACCTTC

size: NA
V: TRBV27
D: NA
J: TRBJ1-1
CDR3: CASSLWGMGNTEAFF
DNA: TGTGCCAGCAGTTTATGGGGCATGGGCAACACTGAAGCTTTCTTT

size: NA
V: TRBV11-1
D: NA
J: TRBJ2-5
CDR3: CASRRGSETQYF
DNA: TGTGCCAGCAGACGCGGCAGCGAGACCCAGTACTTC

size: NA
V: TRBV7-8
D: TRBD1
J: TRBJ1-1
CDR3: CASSLGWDRVFTEAFF
DNA: TGTGCCAGCAGCTTAGGATGGGACAGGGTGTTCACTGAAGCTTTCTTT

size: NA
V: TRBV21-1
D: NA
J: TRBJ2-7
CDR3: CASSKGKGDRAEQYF
DNA: TGTGCCAGCAGCAAAGGGAAGGGGGACAGGGCCGAGCAGTACTTC

size: NA
V: TRBV2
D: TRBD2
J: TRBJ2-5
CDR3: CASMLAGGPRETQYF
DNA: TGTGCCAGCATGCTAGCGGGGGGGCCCCGTGAGACCCAGTACTTC

size: NA
V: TRBV5-5
D: NA
J: TRBJ2-7
CDR3: CASSLRPGAGAYEQYF
DNA: TGTGCCAGCAGCTTGCGCCCAGGGGCAGGGGCCTACGAGCAGTACTTC

size: NA
V: TRBV7-9
D: TRBD1
J: TRBJ1-2
CDR3: CASKQGNNYGYTF
DNA: TGTGCCAGCAAACAGGGGAATAACTATGGCTACACCTTC

size: NA
V: TRBV6-5
D: TRBD1
J: TRBJ1-4
CDR3: CASSYWTGSGDEKLFF
DNA: TGTGCCAGCAGTTACTGGACAGGGAGCGGAGATGAAAAACTGTTTTTT

size: NA
V: TRBV6-6
D: TRBD1
J: TRBJ2-5
CDR3: CASRRQGNSYQETQYF
DNA: TGTGCCAGCAGGAGACAGGGGAACTCGTACCAAGAGACCCAGTACTTC

size: NA
V: TRBV7-3
D: TRBD2
J: TRBJ2-3
CDR3: CASRGGTSGGECTDTQYF
DNA: TGTGCCAGCAGAGGGGGGACTAGCGGGGGAGAATGCACAGATACGCAGTATTTT

size: NA
V: TRBV10-3
D: NA
J: TRBJ2-1
CDR3: CAISSGNEQFF
DNA: TGTGCCATCAGTTCAGGCAATGAGCAGTTCTTC

size: NA
V: TRBV6-4
D: NA
J: TRBJ2-3
CDR3: CASSHPRTAPTQYF
DNA: TGTGCCAGCAGCCACCCTCGGACAGCCCCTACGCAGTATTTT

size: NA
V: TRBV11-3
D: NA
J: TRBJ2-7
CDR3: CASSHKFLKGRAFYEQYF
DNA: TGTGCCAGCAGCCACAAGTTTTTGAAGGGCAGGGCTTTCTACGAGCAGTACTTC

size: NA
V: TRBV19
D: NA
J: TRBJ2-7
CDR3: CASSIGHRKDEQYF
DNA: TGTGCCAGTAGTATAGGTCACAGAAAGGACGAGCAGTACTTC

size: NA
V: TRBV5-1
D: NA
J: TRBJ1-1
CDR3: CASNLEGRGVPYTEAFF
DNA: TGCGCCAGCAACCTAGAAGGCAGAGGAGTCCCCTACACTGAAGCTTTCTTT

size: NA
V: TRBV7-2
D: TRBD2
J: TRBJ2-1
CDR3: CASSPILAAYASEQFF
DNA: TGTGCCAGCAGCCCGATACTAGCGGCCTACGCTAGTGAGCAGTTCTTC

size: NA
V: TRBV5-4
D: NA
J: TRBJ2-7
CDR3: CASSLPLLGGRFKGEQYF
DNA: TGTGCCAGCAGCCTGCCCCTCCTTGGAGGGAGGTTCAAGGGCGAGCAGTACTTC

size: NA
V: TRBV19
D: NA
J: TRBJ1-1
CDR3: CASSILRGTEAFF
DNA: TGTGCCAGTAGTATATTAAGGGGCACTGAAGCTTTCTTT

size: NA
V: TRBV2
D: NA
J: TRBJ2-1
CDR3: CASKRTGSSYNEQFF
DNA: TGTGCCAGCAAGAGAACAGGGAGCTCCTACAATGAGCAGTTCTTC

size: NA
V: TRBV6-4
D: NA
J: TRBJ1-1
CDR3: CASSSTGNTEAFF
DNA: TGTGCCAGCAGCAGTACAGGGAACACTGAAGCTTTCTTT

size: NA
V: TRBV7-2
D: TRBD2
J: TRBJ2-1
CDR3: CASSQLAGGGNEQFF
DNA: TGTGCCAGCAGCCAACTAGCGGGGGGCGGCAATGAGCAGTTCTTC

size: few
V: TRBV13
D: TRBD2
J: TRBJ2-5
CDR3: CASSASGAGGTGAQYF
DNA: TGTGCCAGCAGCGCCTCAGGGGCGGGGGGCACTGGGGCCCAGTACTTC

size: once
V: TRBV10-2
D: TRBD1
J: TRBJ2-5
CDR3: CASTGDGETQYF
DNA: TGCGCCAGTACAGGGGATGGGGAGACCCAGTACTTC

size: NA
V: TRBV2
D: NA
J: TRBJ1-4
CDR3: CASSERGRAEKLFF
DNA: TGTGCCAGCAGTGAAAGGGGCAGGGCCGAAAAACTGTTTTTT

size: NA
V: TRBV27
D: TRBD1
J: TRBJ1-1
CDR3: CASSFRDRGLAFF
DNA: TGTGCCAGCAGTTTCCGGGACAGGGGGCTAGCTTTCTTT

size: NA
V: TRBV5-1
D: TRBD2
J: TRBJ2-5
CDR3: CASSLIAGPQETQYF
DNA: TGCGCCAGCAGCTTGATAGCGGGGCCCCAAGAGACCCAGTACTTC

size: NA
V: TRBV7-2
D: NA
J: TRBJ2-7
CDR3: CASSLAGGSYEQYF
DNA: TGTGCCAGCAGCTTAGCGGGGGGCTCCTACGAGCAGTACTTC

size: once
V: TRBV6-5
D: NA
J: TRBJ2-6
CDR3: CASSFGTSGANVLTF
DNA: TGTGCCAGCAGTTTCGGGACATCCGGGGCCAACGTCCTGACTTTC

size: NA
V: TRBV9
D: NA
J: TRBJ1-1
CDR3: CASRDRFSMNTEAFF
DNA: TGTGCCAGCAGAGACAGGTTTAGTATGAACACTGAAGCTTTCTTT

size: NA
V: TRBV7-9
D: NA
J: TRBJ1-1
CDR3: CASSRETLNTEAFF
DNA: TGTGCCAGCAGCCGGGAGACGCTGAACACTGAAGCTTTCTTT

size: NA
V: TRBV9
D: TRBD1
J: TRBJ2-2
CDR3: CASSPMTGYTGELFF
DNA: TGTGCCAGCAGCCCAATGACAGGGTACACCGGGGAGCTGTTTTTT

size: NA
V: TRBV29-1
D: NA
J: TRBJ1-1
CDR3: CSVGLGGVNTEAFF
DNA: TGCAGCGTTGGGTTAGGAGGGGTGAACACTGAAGCTTTCTTT

size: NA
V: TRBV28
D: TRBD1
J: TRBJ1-6
CDR3: CASSTGQGLSSPLHF
DNA: TGTGCCAGCAGCACGGGACAGGGTTTAAGTTCACCCCTCCACTTT

size: NA
V: TRBV2
D: NA
J: TRBJ1-5
CDR3: CASSGDTVNQPQHF
DNA: TGTGCCAGCAGTGGGGACACAGTCAATCAGCCCCAGCATTTT

size: NA
V: TRBV6-6
D: TRBD2
J: TRBJ2-3
CDR3: CASSYGTTLTDTQYF
DNA: TGTGCCAGCAGTTACGGGACTACCCTCACAGATACGCAGTATTTT

size: once
V: TRBV19
D: TRBD1
J: TRBJ1-1
CDR3: CASRPGDRDAEAFF
DNA: TGTGCCAGTAGACCGGGGGACAGGGATGCTGAAGCTTTCTTT

size: NA
V: TRBV11-2
D: TRBD2
J: TRBJ2-3
CDR3: CASSPRGSGALTDTQYF
DNA: TGTGCCAGCAGCCCCCGGGGTAGCGGGGCCCTCACAGATACGCAGTATTTT

size: NA
V: TRBV28
D: NA
J: TRBJ1-1
CDR3: CASSPAAYFMNTEAFF
DNA: TGTGCCAGCAGCCCCGCGGCTTACTTCATGAACACTGAAGCTTTCTTT

size: NA
V: TRBV2
D: TRBD1
J: TRBJ1-2
CDR3: CASRPGTDYGYTF
DNA: TGTGCCAGCAGACCCGGGACAGACTATGGCTACACCTTC

size: NA
V: TRBV6-1
D: TRBD1
J: TRBJ2-6
CDR3: CASRTGGSGANVLTF
DNA: TGTGCCAGCAGGACAGGGGGCTCTGGGGCCAACGTCCTGACTTTC

size: NA
V: TRBV4-2
D: TRBD1
J: TRBJ2-7
CDR3: CASSQDPRGQSYEQYF
DNA: TGTGCCAGCAGCCAAGATCCACGGGGACAGAGCTACGAGCAGTACTTC

size: NA
V: TRBV11-1
D: NA
J: TRBJ1-1
CDR3: CASSLGPGMNTEAFF
DNA: TGTGCCAGCAGCTTAGGTCCAGGAATGAACACTGAAGCTTTCTTT

size: NA
V: TRBV28
D: TRBD1
J: TRBJ1-5
CDR3: CASRQGGQPQHF
DNA: TGTGCCAGTCGACAGGGAGGTCAGCCCCAGCATTTT

size: few
V: TRBV29-1
D: TRBD1
J: TRBJ1-2
CDR3: CSAIGQGDGYTF
DNA: TGCAGCGCGATAGGACAGGGGGATGGCTACACCTTC

size: NA
V: TRBV7-9
D: NA
J: TRBJ1-5
CDR3: CASSLGQNQPQHF
DNA: TGTGCCAGCAGCCTGGGACAAAATCAGCCCCAGCATTTT

size: NA
V: TRBV5-1
D: NA
J: TRBJ1-4
CDR3: CASSGTGTLNEKLFF
DNA: TGCGCCAGCAGCGGTACAGGGACCCTAAATGAAAAACTGTTTTTT

size: few
V: TRBV6-6
D: NA
J: TRBJ1-4
CDR3: CASRLGGKDEKLFF
DNA: TGTGCCAGCAGGTTGGGGGGGAAGGATGAAAAACTGTTTTTT

size: NA
V: TRBV6-5
D: NA
J: TRBJ1-5
CDR3: CASKTGIEPQHF
DNA: TGTGCCAGCAAGACAGGTATAGAGCCCCAGCATTTT

size: NA
V: TRBV19
D: NA
J: TRBJ1-5
CDR3: CASIGYSNQPQHF
DNA: TGTGCCAGTATCGGGTATAGCAATCAGCCCCAGCATTTT

size: NA
V: TRBV7-9
D: TRBD1
J: TRBJ1-2
CDR3: CASSILPGQGSYGYTF
DNA: TGTGCCAGCAGCATTCTTCCGGGACAGGGGTCCTATGGCTACACCTTC